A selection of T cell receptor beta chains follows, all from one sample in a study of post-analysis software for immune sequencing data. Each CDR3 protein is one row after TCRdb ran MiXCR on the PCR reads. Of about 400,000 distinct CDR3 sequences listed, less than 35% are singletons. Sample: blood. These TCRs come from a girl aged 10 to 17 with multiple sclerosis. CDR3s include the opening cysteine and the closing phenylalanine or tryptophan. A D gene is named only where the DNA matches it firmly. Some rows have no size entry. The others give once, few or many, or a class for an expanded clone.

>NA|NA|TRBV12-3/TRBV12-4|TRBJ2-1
CASSLGAFGHGEQFF
TGTGCCAGCAGTTTGGGGGCCTTCGGCCATGGTGAGCAGTTCTTC
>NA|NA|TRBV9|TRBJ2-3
CASSVEGRDTQYF
TGTGCCAGCAGCGTAGAGGGCAGGGATACGCAGTATTTT
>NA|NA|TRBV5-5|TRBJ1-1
CASSFPENTEAFF
TGTGCCAGCAGCTTTCCAGAGAACACTGAAGCTTTCTTT
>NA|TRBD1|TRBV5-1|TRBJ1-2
CASSLDGQADGYTF
TGCGCCAGCAGCCTGGATGGACAGGCCGATGGCTACACCTTC
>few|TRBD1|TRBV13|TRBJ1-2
CASSPLGTGHGYTF
TGTGCCAGCAGCCCCCTCGGGACAGGGCATGGCTACACCTTC
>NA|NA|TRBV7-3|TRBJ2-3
CASSLGWGAGDTQYF
TGTGCCAGCAGCTTGGGTTGGGGGGCGGGAGATACGCAGTATTTT
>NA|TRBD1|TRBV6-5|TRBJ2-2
CASRTTGGTGELFF
TGTGCCAGCAGAACCACAGGGGGCACCGGGGAGCTGTTTTTT
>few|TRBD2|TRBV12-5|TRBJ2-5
CASAPGGEETQYF
TGTGCTAGTGCCCCGGGAGGAGAAGAGACCCAGTACTTC
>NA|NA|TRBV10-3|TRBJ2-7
CAISGEGSSYEQYF
TGTGCCATCAGTGGCGAAGGGTCCTCCTACGAGCAGTACTTC
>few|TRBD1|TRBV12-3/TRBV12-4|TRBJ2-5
CASSAGTGSETQYF
TGTGCCAGCAGCGCCGGGACAGGGAGCGAGACCCAGTACTTC
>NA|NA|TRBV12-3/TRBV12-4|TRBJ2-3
CASSFRGSTDTQYF
TGTGCCAGCAGTTTTCGCGGGAGCACAGATACGCAGTATTTT
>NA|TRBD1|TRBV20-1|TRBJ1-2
CSASRTGYGYTF
TGCAGTGCTAGCCGGACAGGGTATGGCTACACCTTC
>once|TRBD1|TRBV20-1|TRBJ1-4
CSARLAGGNEKLFF
TGCAGTGCTAGGTTGGCAGGGGGTAATGAAAAACTGTTTTTT
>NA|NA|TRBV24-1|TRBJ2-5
CATSEPRDTQETQYF
TGTGCCACCAGTGAGCCACGGGACACCCAAGAGACCCAGTACTTC
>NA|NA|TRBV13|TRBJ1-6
CASTHQGNNSPLHF
TGTGCCAGCACCCATCAGGGGAATAATTCACCCCTCCACTTT
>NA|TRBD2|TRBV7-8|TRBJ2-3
CASSLGGGGPSTDTQYF
TGTGCCAGCAGCTTAGGGGGCGGGGGGCCTTCCACAGATACGCAGTATTTT
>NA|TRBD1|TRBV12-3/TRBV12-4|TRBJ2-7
CASRTGGKGYEQYF
TGTGCCAGCAGAACAGGGGGCAAAGGCTACGAGCAGTACTTC
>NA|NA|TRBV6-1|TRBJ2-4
CASSEGTTLAKNIQYF
TGTGCCAGCAGTGAAGGAACAACTCTAGCCAAAAACATTCAGTACTTC
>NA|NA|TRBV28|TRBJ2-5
CASKQGREETQYF
TGTGCCAGCAAACAGGGAAGGGAAGAGACCCAGTACTTC
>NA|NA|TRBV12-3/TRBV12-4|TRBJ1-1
CASSPRRARGTEAFF
TGTGCCAGCAGTCCGCGGAGGGCCCGGGGCACTGAAGCTTTCTTT
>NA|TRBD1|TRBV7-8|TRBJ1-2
CASSLRGGQLYGYTF
TGTGCCAGCAGCTTAAGGGGGGGACAGTTGTATGGCTACACCTTC
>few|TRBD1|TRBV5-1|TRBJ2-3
CASSFGTGVDTQYF
TGCGCCAGCAGCTTCGGGACAGGGGTTGATACGCAGTATTTT
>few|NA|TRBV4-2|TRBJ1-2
CASSQGSGEGYGYTF
TGTGCCAGCAGCCAAGGATCGGGGGAGGGCTATGGCTACACCTTC
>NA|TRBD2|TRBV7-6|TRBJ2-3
CASSWGGNTDTQYF
TGTGCCAGCAGCTGGGGGGGGAACACAGATACGCAGTATTTT
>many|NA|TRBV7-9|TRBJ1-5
CASSLAGYSNQPQHF
TGTGCCAGCAGCTTAGCCGGGTATAGCAATCAGCCCCAGCATTTT
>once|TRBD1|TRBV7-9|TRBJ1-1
CASSSQQGATNTEAFF
TGTGCCAGCAGCTCCCAACAGGGGGCCACGAACACTGAAGCTTTCTTT
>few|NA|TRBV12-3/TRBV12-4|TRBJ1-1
CASSLAGTTEAFF
TGTGCCAGCAGTTTAGCGGGGACCACTGAAGCTTTCTTT
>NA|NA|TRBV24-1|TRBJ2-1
CATPIAPWDEQFF
TGTGCCACCCCTATAGCACCCTGGGATGAGCAGTTCTTC
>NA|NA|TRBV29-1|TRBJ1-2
CSVEDGSNYGYTF
TGCAGCGTTGAAGACGGGAGTAACTATGGCTACACCTTC
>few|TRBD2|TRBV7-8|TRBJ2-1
CASSWTGLAPVEQFF
TGTGCCAGCAGTTGGACGGGACTAGCTCCGGTTGAGCAGTTCTTC
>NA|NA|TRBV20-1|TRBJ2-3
CSAEEVTDTQYF
TGCAGTGCCGAGGAGGTCACAGATACGCAGTATTTT
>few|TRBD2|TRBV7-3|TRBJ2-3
CASAPGPSGNTQYF
TGTGCCAGCGCTCCCGGGCCTAGCGGGAATACGCAGTATTTT
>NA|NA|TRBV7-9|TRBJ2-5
CVSSLPARETQYF
TGTGTCAGCAGCTTACCCGCCCGGGAGACCCAGTACTTC
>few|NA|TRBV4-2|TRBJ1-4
CASSKGEGASEKLFF
TGTGCCAGCAGCAAAGGGGAGGGCGCGAGCGAAAAACTGTTTTTT
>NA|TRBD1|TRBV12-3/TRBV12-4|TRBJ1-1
CASTNRGTIAEAFF
TGTGCCAGCACCAACAGGGGGACCATTGCTGAAGCTTTCTTT
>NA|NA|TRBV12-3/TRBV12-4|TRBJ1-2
CASSQTDFYGYTF
TGTGCCAGCAGTCAGACAGACTTCTATGGCTACACCTTC
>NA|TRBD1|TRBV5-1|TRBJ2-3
CASRRGRTDTQYF
TGCGCCAGCAGGAGGGGGCGAACAGATACGCAGTATTTT
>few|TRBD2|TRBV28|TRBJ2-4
CASSWGTSGPIGRNIQYF
TGTGCCAGCAGTTGGGGGACTAGCGGGCCCATTGGGAGGAACATTCAGTACTTC
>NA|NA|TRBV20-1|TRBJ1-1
CSANYLNTEAFF
TGCAGTGCTAACTATTTGAACACTGAAGCTTTCTTT
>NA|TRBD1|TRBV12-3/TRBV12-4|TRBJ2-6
CASSLGQGPGANVLTF
TGTGCCAGCAGTTTGGGACAGGGGCCTGGGGCCAACGTCCTGACTTTC